The present T cell receptor (beta chain) was sequenced within a study of blood T cell repertoires in COVID-19 (dated by TCRdb to the early 2020s). For context, the study as a whole: Samples from collaborators originated in the United States, Italy and Spain and spanned both the acute and convalescent phases of COVID-19. The sample metadata nearly always contained a de-identified subject ID, COVID-19 status, age in years and sex. Samples were obtained from the ongoing ImmuneRACE study (first 160 participants) and from approximately 1,200 subjects provided by 6 global collaborators. A freely available public database, intended as a resource for researchers studying the immune response to SARS-CoV-2, is where the repertoires were released. The material from the prospective study consisted of cDNA or gDNA derived from T cells, B-cell-depleted T cells, or PBMCs. Where available, HLA class I and class II types were taken from metadata supplied by the sample provider and were not determined by assay-based typing. The dataset comprised deeply sampled blood TCRbeta repertoires from subjects exposed to, actively infected with, or recovered from COVID-19.

The immunoSEQ Assay, a bias-controlled multiplex PCR, was used to amplify TCRbeta CDR3 regions from genomic DNA. The original methods were these. The number of nucleated cells in each sample was estimated by amplification of reference gene primers within the assay. To quantify the absolute abundance of each unique TCRbeta CDR3 rearrangement, sequence reads were collapsed and filtered. Productive Simpson clonality was computed per sample as the square root of Simpson's diversity index over productive rearrangements. The table was pulled from immuneACCESS by TCRdb, which kept in-frame rearrangements only. Such tables lose some clones; where checked, under half of the loss comes from unresolved V genes, and the rest has no known cause. V and J calls and clone size are as listed in that table; D and trimming were resolved from the DNA. Within this sample are around 160,000 clones, with roughly 89% of them counted one time only. The biggest ten clones account for more than 5% of the sample.

Turning to this clone: What this receptor recognizes is not known. The record has no base qualities; no much larger clone is one base away.

As encoded in the germline V gene, CDR1 is SGHAT while CDR2 is FQNNGV. The CDR3 contains 15 residues, cysteine and phenylalanine counted. The DNA shown is the 45-base CDR3, in frame from base 1. Trimming accounts for 6 bases at V and 7 bases at J, while the number of junction bases matched to no gene is 12. Broad study findings and their caveats: The quantity of clinical and demographic metadata differed by source and by participant and was supplied without curation.

Participants in the prospective study were aged roughly 18 to 100 years, lived in 20 to 25 United States geographic areas, and enrolled through a virtual design. In the prospective study, participants were assigned to cohorts based on the clinical history participants reported in a screening survey and a study questionnaire. Exposed participants were defined as having been in contact with someone with a PCR-confirmed or clinician-diagnosed COVID-19 case within 2 weeks of study entry. In the prospective study, whole blood, serum and a nasopharyngeal or oropharyngeal swab were collected from each participant by mobile phlebotomists. Over a 2-month period, participants in the prospective study had the option of providing additional blood draws and questionnaires. Blood samples from the prospective study were shipped frozen or at room temperature prior to DNA extraction.

The chain couples TRBV11-2 to TRBJ2-1, with 7 bases in between that match TRBD1. The sample consisted of PBMCs or T cells enriched from blood (not recorded which). This clonotype was obtained from a woman in her 50s who had been exposed to COVID-19. The CDR3 amino acid sequence is: CASRHTGTESNEQFF. The DNA sequence reads TGTGCCAGCAGACACACCGGGACAGAGTCTAATGAGCAGTTCTTC.